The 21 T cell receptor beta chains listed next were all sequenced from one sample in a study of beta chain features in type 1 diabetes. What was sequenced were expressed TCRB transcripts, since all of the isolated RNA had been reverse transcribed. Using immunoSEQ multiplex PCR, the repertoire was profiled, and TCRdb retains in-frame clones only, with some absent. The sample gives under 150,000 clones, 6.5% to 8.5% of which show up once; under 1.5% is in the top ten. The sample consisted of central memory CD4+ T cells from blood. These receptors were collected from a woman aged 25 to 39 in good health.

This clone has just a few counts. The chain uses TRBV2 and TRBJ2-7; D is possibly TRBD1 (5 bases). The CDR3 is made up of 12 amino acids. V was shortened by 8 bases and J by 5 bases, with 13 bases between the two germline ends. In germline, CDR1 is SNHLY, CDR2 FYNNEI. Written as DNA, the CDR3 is TGTGCCAGCCTGGGGCAAGGCGACGAGCAGTACTTC. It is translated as CASLGQGDEQYF.

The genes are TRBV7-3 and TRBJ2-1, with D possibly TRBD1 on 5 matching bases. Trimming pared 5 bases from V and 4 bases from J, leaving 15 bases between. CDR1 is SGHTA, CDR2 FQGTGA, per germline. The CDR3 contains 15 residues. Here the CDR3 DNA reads TGTGCCAGCAGCAATCAGGGCGGAACTTACAATGAGCAGTTCTTC. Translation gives CASSNQGGTYNEQFF.

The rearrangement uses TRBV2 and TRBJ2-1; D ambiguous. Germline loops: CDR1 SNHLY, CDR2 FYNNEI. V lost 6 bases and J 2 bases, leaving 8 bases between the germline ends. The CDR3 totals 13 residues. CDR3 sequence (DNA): TGTGCCAGCAGGGCGGTGGCCTACAATGAGCAGTTCTTC. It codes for CASRAVAYNEQFF.

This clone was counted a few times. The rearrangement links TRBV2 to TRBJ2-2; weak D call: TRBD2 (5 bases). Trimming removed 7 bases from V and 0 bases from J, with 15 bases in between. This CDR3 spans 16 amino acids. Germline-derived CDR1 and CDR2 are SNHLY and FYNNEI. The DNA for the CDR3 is TGTGCCAGCAAGTCCGCCCCCGGGGCGAACACCGGGGAGCTGTTTTTT. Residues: CASKSAPGANTGELFF. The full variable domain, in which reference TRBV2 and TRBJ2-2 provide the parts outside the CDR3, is EPEVTQTPSHQVTQMGQEVILRCVPISNHLYFYWYRQILGQKVEFLVSFYNNEISEKSEIFDDQFSVERPDGSNFTLKIRSTKLEDSAMYFCASKSAPGANTGELFFGEGSRLTVL.

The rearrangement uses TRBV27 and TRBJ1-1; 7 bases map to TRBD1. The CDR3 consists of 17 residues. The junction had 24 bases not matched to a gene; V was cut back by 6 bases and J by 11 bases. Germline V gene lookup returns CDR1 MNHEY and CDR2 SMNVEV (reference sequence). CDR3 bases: TGTGCCAGCAGCCCTCTACAGGGGCCACCCCATACACTCAAGGCTTTCTTT. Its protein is CASSPLQGPPHTLKAFF.

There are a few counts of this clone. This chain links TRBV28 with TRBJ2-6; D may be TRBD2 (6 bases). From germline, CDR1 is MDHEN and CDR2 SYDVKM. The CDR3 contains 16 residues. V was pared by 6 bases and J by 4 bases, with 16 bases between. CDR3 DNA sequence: TGTGCCAGCAGGGGGGGTTTTCTGGTCGGGGCCAACGTCCTGACTTTC. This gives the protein CASRGGFLVGANVLTF.

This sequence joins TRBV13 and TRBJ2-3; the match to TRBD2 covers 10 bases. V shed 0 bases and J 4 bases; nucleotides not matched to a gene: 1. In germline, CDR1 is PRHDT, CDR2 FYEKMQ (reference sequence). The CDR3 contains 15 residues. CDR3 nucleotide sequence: TGTGCCAGCAGCTTAGGGCTAGCGGGAGCAGATACGCAGTATTTT. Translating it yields CASSLGLAGADTQYF.

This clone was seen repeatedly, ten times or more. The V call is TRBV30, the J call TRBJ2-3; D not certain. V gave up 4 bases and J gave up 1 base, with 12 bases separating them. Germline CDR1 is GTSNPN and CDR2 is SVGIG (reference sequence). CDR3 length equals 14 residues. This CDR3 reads CAWILNTGTDTQYF. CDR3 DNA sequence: TGTGCCTGGATCCTGAACACAGGCACAGATACGCAGTATTTT.

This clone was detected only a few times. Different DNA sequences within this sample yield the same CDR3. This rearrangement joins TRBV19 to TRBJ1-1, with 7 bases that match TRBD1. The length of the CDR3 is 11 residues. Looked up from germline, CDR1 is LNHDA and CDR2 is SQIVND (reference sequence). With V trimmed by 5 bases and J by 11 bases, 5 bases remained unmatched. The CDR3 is CASSRQGVAFF. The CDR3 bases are TGTGCCAGTAGTCGCCAGGGGGTGGCTTTCTTT.

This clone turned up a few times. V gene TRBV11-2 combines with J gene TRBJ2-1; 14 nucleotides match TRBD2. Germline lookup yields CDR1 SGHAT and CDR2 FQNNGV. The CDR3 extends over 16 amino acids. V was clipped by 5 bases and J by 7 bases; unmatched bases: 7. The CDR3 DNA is TGTGCCAGCAGCCGAGGGACTAGCGGGAGATCGAATGAGCAGTTCTTC. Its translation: CASSRGTSGRSNEQFF. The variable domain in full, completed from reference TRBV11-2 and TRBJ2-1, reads EAGVAQSPRYKIIEKRQSVAFWCNPISGHATLYWYQQILGQGPKLLIQFQNNGVVDDSQLPKDRFSAERLKGVDSTLKIQPAKLEDSAVYLCASSRGTSGRSNEQFFGPGTRLTVL.

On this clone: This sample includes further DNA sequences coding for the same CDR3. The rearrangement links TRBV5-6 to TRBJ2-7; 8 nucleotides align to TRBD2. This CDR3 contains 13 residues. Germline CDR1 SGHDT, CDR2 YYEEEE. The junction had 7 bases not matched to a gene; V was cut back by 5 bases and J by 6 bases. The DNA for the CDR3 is TGTGCCAGCAGAGCGGGAGTTCTAGGCGAGCAGTACTTC. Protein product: CASRAGVLGEQYF.

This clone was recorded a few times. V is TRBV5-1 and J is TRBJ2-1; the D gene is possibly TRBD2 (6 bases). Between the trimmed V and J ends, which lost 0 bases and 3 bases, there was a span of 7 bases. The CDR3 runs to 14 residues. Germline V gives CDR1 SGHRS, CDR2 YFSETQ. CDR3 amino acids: CASSLGDFYNEQFF. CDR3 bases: TGCGCCAGCAGCTTGGGGGACTTCTACAATGAGCAGTTCTTC.

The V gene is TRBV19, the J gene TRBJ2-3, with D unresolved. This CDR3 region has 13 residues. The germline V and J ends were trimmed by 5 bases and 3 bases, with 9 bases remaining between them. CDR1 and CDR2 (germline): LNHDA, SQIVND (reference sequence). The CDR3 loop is CASSLQMTDTQYF. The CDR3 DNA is TGTGCCAGTAGTCTCCAGATGACAGATACGCAGTATTTT.

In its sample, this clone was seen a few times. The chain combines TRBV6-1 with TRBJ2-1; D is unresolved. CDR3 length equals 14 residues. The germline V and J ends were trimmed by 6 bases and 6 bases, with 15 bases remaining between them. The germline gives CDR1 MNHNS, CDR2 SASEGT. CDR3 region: CASSLLGQANEQFF. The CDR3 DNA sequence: TGTGCCAGCAGCCTCCTGGGCCAGGCCAATGAGCAGTTCTTC.

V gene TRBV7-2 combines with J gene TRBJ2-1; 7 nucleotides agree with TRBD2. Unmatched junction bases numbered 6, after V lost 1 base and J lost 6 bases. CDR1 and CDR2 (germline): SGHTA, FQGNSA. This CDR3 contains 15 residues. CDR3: CASSLVGLGGNEQFF. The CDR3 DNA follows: TGTGCCAGCAGCTTAGTTGGACTAGGTGGCAATGAGCAGTTCTTC.

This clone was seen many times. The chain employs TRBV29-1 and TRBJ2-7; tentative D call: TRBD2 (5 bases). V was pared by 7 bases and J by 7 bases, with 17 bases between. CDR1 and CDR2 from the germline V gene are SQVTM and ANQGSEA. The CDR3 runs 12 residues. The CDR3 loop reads CSAQLAVGEQYF. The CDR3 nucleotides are TGCAGCGCCCAGCTAGCAGTAGGGGAGCAGTACTTC.

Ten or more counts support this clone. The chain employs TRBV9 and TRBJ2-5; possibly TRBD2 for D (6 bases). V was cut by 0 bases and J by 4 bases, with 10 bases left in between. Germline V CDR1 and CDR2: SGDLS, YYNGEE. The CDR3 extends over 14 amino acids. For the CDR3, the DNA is TGTGCCAGCAGCGTAGGACGGAGGGGAGAGACCCAGTACTTC. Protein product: CASSVGRRGETQYF.

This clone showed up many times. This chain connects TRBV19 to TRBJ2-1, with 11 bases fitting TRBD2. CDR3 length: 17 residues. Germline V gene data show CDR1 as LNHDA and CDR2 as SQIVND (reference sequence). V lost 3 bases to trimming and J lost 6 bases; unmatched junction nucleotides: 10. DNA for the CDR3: TGTGCCAGTAGTATGACACTAGCGGGAGCGGCCCTCAATGAGCAGTTCTTC. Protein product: CASSMTLAGAALNEQFF.

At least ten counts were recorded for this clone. The CDR3 nucleotides read TGTGCCAGTAGTATAGAGTTCAGCGGGAGGGCCAACAATGAGCAGTTCTTC. The encoded protein is CASSIEFSGRANNEQFF. The chain combines TRBV19 with TRBJ2-1, with TRBD2 matching over 10 bases. The CDR3 contains 17 residues. The V and J ends lost 0 bases and 5 bases, in that order; junction bases with no gene match: 7. Germline assignment: CDR1 LNHDA and CDR2 SQIVND (reference sequence).

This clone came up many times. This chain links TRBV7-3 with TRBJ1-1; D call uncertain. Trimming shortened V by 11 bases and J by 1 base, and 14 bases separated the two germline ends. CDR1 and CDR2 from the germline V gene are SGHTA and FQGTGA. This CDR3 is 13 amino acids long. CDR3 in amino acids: CASRAGENTEAFF. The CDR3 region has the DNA TGTGCCTCCCGGGCGGGTGAGAACACTGAAGCTTTCTTT. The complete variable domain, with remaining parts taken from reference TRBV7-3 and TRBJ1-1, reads GAGVSQTPSNKVTEKGKYVELRCDPISGHTALYWYRQSLGQGPEFLIYFQGTGAADDSGLPNDRFFAVRPEGSVSTLKIQRTERGDSAVYLCASRAGENTEAFFGQGTRLTVV.

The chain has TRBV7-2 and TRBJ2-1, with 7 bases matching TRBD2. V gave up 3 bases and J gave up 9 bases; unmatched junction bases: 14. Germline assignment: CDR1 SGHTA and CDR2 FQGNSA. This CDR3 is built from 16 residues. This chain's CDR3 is CASSFSAEQGRGEQFF. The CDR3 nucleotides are TGTGCCAGCAGCTTCTCTGCGGAACAAGGGAGGGGTGAGCAGTTCTTC.